Following are 13 T cell receptor beta chains from one sample sequenced in a study of blood T cells in healthy people across ages. A J-beta primer mix and a sample-barcoded 5' primer were used in a second PCR of roughly 7 to 12 cycles. Each CDR3 protein gets one entry after TCRdb re-called the 5' RACE reads with MiXCR. The sample has hundreds of thousands of distinct CDR3 sequences; 53% are singletons. The specimen was blood. All receptors derive from a man older than 75 in good health.

The chain has TRBV27 and TRBJ2-3, with 7 bases that match TRBD2. Germline V gene lookup returns CDR1 MNHEY and CDR2 SMNVEV (reference sequence). This CDR3 spans 17 amino acids. The V segment lost 3 bases and the J segment 0 bases; nucleotides outside the gene matches: 9. For the CDR3, the DNA is TGTGCCAGCAGTTTTACCATCCTAGCGGCTAGCACAGATACGCAGTATTTT. Translated, it gives CASSFTILAASTDTQYF.

The chain recombines TRBV7-9 with TRBJ2-2; 8 nucleotides match TRBD1. The junction had 5 bases not matched to a gene; V was cut back by 7 bases and J by 4 bases. The germline gives CDR1 SEHNR, CDR2 FQNEAQ (reference sequence). The CDR3 loop spans 14 amino acids. Here the CDR3 DNA reads TGTGCCAGCACGGACAGGGCCCTCACCGGGGAGCTGTTTTTT. The encoded protein is CASTDRALTGELFF. The full variable domain, its missing parts supplied by reference TRBV7-9 and TRBJ2-2, is DTGVSQNPRHKITKRGQNVTFRCDPISEHNRLYWYRQTLGQGPEFLTYFQNEAQLEKSRLLSDRFSAERPKGSFSTLEIQRTEQGDSAMYLCASTDRALTGELFFGEGSRLTVL.

The chain joins TRBV5-1 to TRBJ2-1; 11 nucleotides agree with TRBD2. This CDR3 is 14 amino acids long. V lost 5 bases, J lost 8 bases, and 6 bases stayed unmatched. Germline values: CDR1 SGHRS, CDR2 YFSETQ. In nucleotides, the CDR3 is TGCGCCAGCAGGACTAGCGGGATAAGGGATGAGCAGTTCTTC. This codes for CASRTSGIRDEQFF.

The gene calls are TRBV28 and TRBJ1-1; D might be TRBD1 (5 bases). V lost 7 bases and J lost 0, with 9 bases in between. CDR3 length: 13 residues. Germline values: CDR1 MDHEN, CDR2 SYDVKM. The CDR3 here is CASIGALNTEAFF. In DNA, the CDR3 is TGTGCCAGCATCGGGGCCTTGAACACTGAAGCTTTCTTT.

The V and J genes are TRBV6-6 and TRBJ2-4; 13 bases are shared with TRBD2. Judging by the DNA end, TRBJ2-7 fits better; the J call may be wrong. There are 17 residues in the CDR3. From germline, CDR1 is MNHNY and CDR2 SVGAGI (reference sequence). The CDR3 nucleotides read TGTGCCAGCAGTTACTCGTCCACTAGCGGGAGGGCGAACGAGCAGTACTTC. Translated, it gives CASSYSSTSGRANEQYF.

The count of this clonotype is one. The chain employs TRBV3-1 and TRBJ2-1; D uncertain. The CDR3 contains 14 residues. Germline CDR1 and CDR2: LGHDT and YNNKEL (reference sequence). V was pared by 4 bases and J by 9 bases, with 16 bases between. DNA of the CDR3: TGTGCCAGCAGCCGGATTCCCAATGCCGGTGAGCAGTTCTTC. Translation: CASSRIPNAGEQFF.

This chain connects TRBV6-5 to TRBJ2-5, with 10 bases identical to TRBD1. CDR3 size: 14 residues. From germline, CDR1 is MNHEY and CDR2 SVGAGI. The J segment lost 11 bases and the V segment lost 0 bases, leaving 6 bases of the junction unmatched. CDR3 coding DNA: TGTGCCAGCAGTTACTCTCCGGGACAGGGGACGCAGTACTTC. This codes for CASSYSPGQGTQYF.

The chain couples TRBV7-3 to TRBJ2-4, with 11 bases aligning to TRBD2. Germline lookup yields CDR1 SGHTA and CDR2 FQGTGA. Germline trimming cut 5 bases from V and 2 bases from J; bases unmatched to any gene: 5. The CDR3 is 16 amino acids. Here the CDR3 reads CASSLSGRGSKNIQYF. CDR3 in DNA: TGTGCCAGCAGCCTTAGCGGGAGGGGTTCCAAAAACATTCAGTACTTC.

This chain connects TRBV12-5 to TRBJ2-1; a weak D match, TRBD2 (6 bases). CDR1 and CDR2 (germline): LGHNT, FRNRAP. Trimming pared 0 bases from V and 6 bases from J, leaving 12 bases between. The CDR3 runs 15 residues. CDR3 in DNA: TGTGCTAGTGGTTTGGTAGCGGGCCTCACCAATGAGCAGTTCTTC. Amino acids: CASGLVAGLTNEQFF.

This clonotype was seen a handful of times. This chain connects TRBV27 to TRBJ2-7; 7 nucleotides agree with TRBD1. J was trimmed by 7 bases and V by 4 bases; bases with no gene match: 7. Germline lookup yields CDR1 MNHEY and CDR2 SMNVEV (reference sequence). The CDR3 is 13 residues long. The CDR3 region has the DNA TGTGCCAGCAGTTCGACAGGGCTGAGGGAGCAGTACTTC. This gives the protein CASSSTGLREQYF.

This clonotype occurred a few times. The J gene is TRBJ2-7, the V gene TRBV20-1, with 12 bases identical to TRBD2. Looked up from germline, CDR1 is DFQATT and CDR2 is SNEGSKA (reference sequence). CDR3 length: 14 amino acids. The junction had 5 bases not matched to a gene; V was cut back by 6 bases and J by 2 bases. The CDR3 here is CSARLAGETYEQYF. DNA for the CDR3: TGCAGTGCACGACTAGCGGGAGAAACCTACGAGCAGTACTTC.

The V call is TRBV7-2, the J call TRBJ2-4; 7 positions match TRBD2. The DNA end is a closer match to TRBJ2-7, so the J assignment may be wrong. The CDR3 covers 14 residues. Germline V lookup: CDR1 SGHTA, CDR2 FQGNSA. CDR3 nucleotide sequence: TGTGCCAGCAGCTTGGGAGGGACGATATACGAGCAGTACTTC. Amino acids: CASSLGGTIYEQYF.

The genes are TRBV14 and TRBJ1-1, with 7 bases identical to TRBD1. Looked up from germline, CDR1 is SGHDN and CDR2 is FVKESK. This CDR3 comprises 14 residues. V lost 1 base to trimming and J lost 4 bases; unmatched junction nucleotides: 3. CDR3 sequence: CASSQVRGPTEAFF. The CDR3 region has the DNA TGTGCCAGCAGCCAAGTAAGGGGGCCCACTGAAGCTTTCTTT.